This entry lists 17 T cell receptor beta chains sequenced from one sample in a study of shared clonotypes between healthy human individuals (dated by TCRdb to the early 2020s). The library was made by the immunoSEQ multiplex PCR assay. TCRdb provides this immuneACCESS table in a form limited to in-frame rearrangements. Some clones are lacking; in checked studies, under half of them reflect an unresolved V gene, and why the rest are absent is not known. The sample table records a few million clones; around 90% of these occur just once. Jointly, the top ten make up roughly 0.13% of the sample. The source material was naive CD4+ T cells sorted from blood. Per the publication, the cell subset or site label means: CD45RA+ positively selected. The receptor set was obtained from a man between 18 and 29 years old in good health.

V is TRBV28 and J is TRBJ1-2; D uncertain. Trimming pared 4 bases from V and 5 bases from J, leaving 20 bases between. The CDR3 runs to 16 residues. Germline CDR1 MDHEN, CDR2 SYDVKM. CDR3 protein: CASSSLSAMGSYGYTF. CDR3 DNA: TGTGCCAGCAGTTCACTGTCGGCTATGGGGTCGTATGGCTACACCTTC.

This chain uses TRBV27 with TRBJ1-5; TRBD1 aligns across 7 bases. With 2 bases clipped from V and 2 bases from J, the junction kept 12 bases outside the gene matches. In germline, CDR1 is MNHEY, CDR2 SMNVEV (reference sequence). The CDR3 has 18 residues. The CDR3 sequence is CASSLIYTGVEGNQPQHF. The CDR3 bases are TGTGCCAGCAGTTTAATTTATACAGGGGTAGAGGGCAATCAGCCCCAGCATTTT.

As concerns this clone: This sample includes further DNA sequences coding for the same CDR3. This chain uses TRBV10-3 with TRBJ2-5; 8 bases are a match to TRBD2. Germline CDR1 and CDR2: ENHRY and SYGVKD. CDR3 length: 13 residues. V was clipped by 4 bases and J by 4 bases; unmatched bases: 2. CDR3 sequence: CAISVGRGETQYF. Written as DNA, the CDR3 is TGTGCCATCAGTGTCGGGAGGGGAGAGACCCAGTACTTC.

The rearrangement uses TRBV7-8 and TRBJ2-1, with TRBD2 matching 10 bases. The CDR3 totals 14 residues. V lost 5 bases to trimming and J lost 4 bases; unmatched junction nucleotides: 2. CDR1 and CDR2 from the germline V gene are SGHVS and FQNEAQ. CDR3 amino acids: CASSGTSVYNEQFF. The CDR3 nucleotides read TGTGCCAGCAGCGGGACTAGCGTTTACAATGAGCAGTTCTTC.

The genes are TRBV10-3 and TRBJ1-2; D gene ambiguous. The V gene's germline CDR1 is ENHRY and CDR2 SYGVKD. This CDR3 has 14 amino acids. The V end was cut by 0 bases, the J end by 2 bases, with 7 bases between. The CDR3 here is CAISESNRNYGYTF. For the CDR3, the DNA is TGTGCCATCAGTGAGTCCAACAGAAACTATGGCTACACCTTC.

V and J are TRBV5-6 and TRBJ2-5, with 8 positions matching TRBD2. The trim removed 5 bases at V and 4 bases at J, leaving 10 bases unmatched. The V gene's germline CDR1 is SGHDT and CDR2 YYEEEE. The CDR3 totals 15 residues. CDR3 in amino acids: CASRISGSGGETQYF. CDR3 DNA sequence: TGTGCCAGCAGAATAAGCGGGAGTGGGGGAGAGACCCAGTACTTC.

The chain's CDR3 is CASSVLGPGAYEQYF. The CDR3 bases are TGCGCCAGCAGTGTACTGGGTCCTGGGGCCTACGAGCAGTACTTC. The rearrangement uses TRBV10-1 and TRBJ2-7; no firm D call. The CDR3 is 15 residues long. Germline loops: CDR1 WNHNN, CDR2 SYGVQD (reference sequence). Trimming left V 4 bases short and J 2 bases short, with 15 bases between.

This clone occurred once. CDR3 region: CASRPVGQGDIQYF. The CDR3 DNA is TGCGCCAGCAGGCCAGTCGGACAGGGAGACATTCAGTACTTC. This sequence joins TRBV5-1 and TRBJ2-4; 8 bases are a match to TRBD1. CDR1 and CDR2 from the germline V gene are SGHRS and YFSETQ. The CDR3 consists of 14 residues. Trimming at V came to 5 bases and at J to 8 bases, leaving 9 bases not matched to a gene.

This clone was found a few times. The V and J genes are TRBV20-1 and TRBJ1-2; D not certain. CDR1 is DFQATT, CDR2 SNEGSKA, per germline (reference sequence). V lost 3 bases and J lost 11, with 13 bases in between. This CDR3 region has 11 residues. This CDR3 is CSASLQRGYTF. The CDR3 DNA sequence: TGCAGTGCTAGTCTTCAGAGAGGTTACACCTTC.

The chain combines TRBV7-2 with TRBJ1-5; D might be TRBD1 (6 bases). Deletions cut 4 bases from V and 6 bases from J, with 13 bases between. Germline V lookup: CDR1 SGHTA, CDR2 FQGNSA. The CDR3 totals 14 residues. CDR3 sequence reads: CASSSWGLVQPQHF. The CDR3 DNA reads TGTGCCAGCAGCTCGTGGGGGCTTGTTCAGCCCCAGCATTTT.

Only one count was recorded for this clone. The chain has TRBV5-4 and TRBJ2-7; D could derive from TRBD1 or TRBD2 (5 bases each). Germline CDR1 SGHNT, CDR2 YYREEE (reference sequence). There are 14 residues in the CDR3. The V end was cut by 3 bases, the J end by 0 bases, with 10 bases between. For the CDR3, the DNA is TGTGCCAGCAGCTCGGGGCCCAGCTCCTACGAGCAGTACTTC. Its translation: CASSSGPSSYEQYF.

The chain recombines TRBV5-1 with TRBJ2-1; 9 nucleotides agree with TRBD2. V trimming: 4 bases; J trimming: 7 bases; junction bases outside the gene matches: 6. This CDR3 has 14 residues. Germline V gives CDR1 SGHRS, CDR2 YFSETQ. The CDR3 nucleotides read TGCGCCAGCAGCGTGGGACTAGCAAGGAATGAGCAGTTCTTC. Protein: CASSVGLARNEQFF.

This clone was recorded only once. The genes are TRBV11-3 and TRBJ2-3; D perhaps matches TRBD1 (5 bases). CDR3 size: 16 residues. Trimming cost V 1 base and J 6 bases, with 17 bases left between them. Looked up from germline, CDR1 is SGHNT and CDR2 is YENEEA. CDR3: CASSLGGQRFGDTQYF. In DNA, the CDR3 is TGTGCCAGCAGCTTAGGAGGACAACGGTTCGGGGATACGCAGTATTTT.

The chain carries TRBV5-1 and TRBJ2-7; 12 bases agree with TRBD2. CDR1 is SGHRS and CDR2 is YFSETQ in the germline V gene. The CDR3 contains 15 residues. V gave up 4 bases and J gave up 4 bases; unmatched junction bases: 6. The DNA of the CDR3 is TGCGCCAGCAGCGCCCTAGCGGGAGGGCCTTACGAGCAGTACTTC. It is translated as CASSALAGGPYEQYF. Combining the CDR3 with reference TRBV5-1 and TRBJ2-7 gives the whole variable domain KAGVTQTPRYLIKTRGQQVTLSCSPISGHRSVSWYQQTPGQGLQFLFEYFSETQRNKGNFPGRFSGRQFSNSRSEMNVSTLELGDSALYLCASSALAGGPYEQYFGPGTRLTVT.

This clone turned up a few times. The chain is built from TRBV7-8 and TRBJ1-1, with TRBD1 as a possible D gene (6 bases). Germline loops: CDR1 SGHVS, CDR2 FQNEAQ. Trimming removed 2 bases from V and 8 bases from J, with 6 bases in between. The CDR3 contains 11 residues. CDR3: CASSLQGEAFF. The CDR3 region has the DNA TGTGCCAGCAGCTTACAGGGGGAAGCTTTCTTT.

The chain employs TRBV7-9 and TRBJ1-6, with a weak D call TRBD1 (5 bases). V lost 5 bases and J 7 bases, leaving 18 bases between the germline ends. Per the germline V gene, CDR1 is SEHNR and CDR2 is FQNEAQ (reference sequence). The CDR3 spans 16 residues. The CDR3 nucleotides read TGTGCCAGCAGCCTTCAAGGACCCAGGGAAAATTCACCCCTCCACTTT. Protein sequence: CASSLQGPRENSPLHF.

This clone was observed a handful of times. The genes are TRBV10-3 and TRBJ2-7; the D gene is possibly TRBD1 (5 bases). In germline, CDR1 is ENHRY, CDR2 SYGVKD. V was pared by 10 bases and J by 6 bases, with 16 bases between. The CDR3 runs to 12 residues. In nucleotides, the CDR3 is TGTGCCACCACCCAGGGAAGCAGCGAGCAGTACTTC. Its translation: CATTQGSSEQYF.